The present TCR beta chain was sequenced within a study of T cell responses to AZD1222 COVID-19 vaccine. Study outcomes and limitations: Spike was spanned by vaccine-associated CD4 TCRs, which were dominant at 160-218 and 743-854. Close to half of spike-specific TCRs reportedly recognize unmutated variant regions.

The CDR3 length is 17 residues. V shed 4 bases, J shed 10 bases, and the junction held 15 bases outside the gene matches. Looked up from germline, CDR1 is SGHAT and CDR2 is FQNNGV. As concerns this clone: Its antigen is unknown.

Produced via immunoSEQ multiplex PCR; TCRdb's table is partial and in-frame only. The table shows approximately 190,000 clones, with 85% to 95% occurring only once. The chain carries TRBV11-2 and TRBJ2-1; 11 positions agree with TRBD2. This TCR was recovered from an adult in good health. This sample comprised peripheral blood, obtained on day 0 of AZD1222 vaccination. CDR3 DNA: TGTGCCAGCAGCTCTACGGTCCTAGCGGGGGGTTCGAGCGAGCAGTTCTTC. Its protein product is CASSSTVLAGGSSEQFF.